This T cell receptor (beta chain) was captured by sequencing in a study of beta chain features in type 1 diabetes. A note on this clone: Antigen: not known.

Findings and limits, study-wide: The naive, central memory and Treg TCRB repertoires looked more alike in patients than they did in healthy donors. cDNA sequencing could over-represent cells with high TCR expression. A possible short-template PCR bias applies equally to patients and controls.

The CDR3 is made up of 16 amino acids. The V end was cut by 0 bases, the J end by 2 bases, with 11 bases between. Germline CDR1 MNHEY, CDR2 SVGAGI. The whole isolated RNA underwent reverse transcription, so sequencing captured expressed TCRB transcripts. The repertoire was sequenced with immunoSEQ multiplex PCR; TCRdb's copy has only in-frame clones and lacks some. The sample consists of hundreds of thousands of clones, 15% to 20% of them appearing once. The clonotype was recovered from a young woman in good health. The V and J genes are TRBV6-5 and TRBJ1-3; D gene unclear. Sequencing used naive CD4+ T cells from blood. CDR3 nucleotides: TGTGCCAGCAGTTACTCGTTGGAGGTCCCTGGAAACACCATATATTTT. It yields the protein CASSYSLEVPGNTIYF.